These 32 T cell receptor beta chains came from one sample sequenced in a study of lymphopenia after photon versus proton radiotherapy. Clones were sequenced by immunoSEQ multiplex PCR, and TCRdb holds only the in-frame ones, with some missing. The sample has 20,000 to 25,000 clones, around 85% seen once. The sample consisted of peripheral blood, taken from a patient treated with photon-based radiotherapy. The receptors shown here come from a man aged 55 to 69 with pancreatic cancer.

The V call is TRBV5-4, the J call TRBJ2-2; 7 nucleotides match TRBD2. Trimming cost V 4 bases and J 1 base; bases outside gene matches: 4. In germline, CDR1 is SGHNT, CDR2 YYREEE (reference sequence). The CDR3 length is 15 residues. CDR3 in DNA: TGTGCCAGCAGCCCCGCTAGCGGGAACACCGGGGAGCTGTTTTTT. It yields the protein CASSPASGNTGELFF.

This clone has more than one count but fewer than ten. The J gene is TRBJ2-1, the V gene TRBV4-1; D is possibly TRBD1 (5 bases). Per germline, CDR1 MGHRA and CDR2 YSYEKL. The CDR3 sequence is 16 residues long. With 0 bases removed from V and 8 bases from J, the gap between germline ends came to 17 bases. CDR3 DNA: TGCGCCAGCAGCCAAGATGAACACTATAGGGGTGATGAGCAGTTCTTC. It yields the protein CASSQDEHYRGDEQFF.

This chain joins TRBV7-2 and TRBJ2-7; the match to TRBD2 covers 10 bases. Germline lookup yields CDR1 SGHTA and CDR2 FQGNSA. Unmatched junction bases numbered 9, after V lost 5 bases and J lost 5 bases. This CDR3 contains 15 residues. CDR3 sequence reads: CASSRRTSGSNEQYF. For the CDR3, the DNA is TGTGCCAGCAGCCGCCGGACTAGCGGTTCCAACGAGCAGTACTTC. Full variable domain (rest looked up from reference TRBV7-2 and TRBJ2-7): GAGVSQSPSNKVTEKGKDVELRCDPISGHTALYWYRQSLGQGLEFLIYFQGNSAPDKSGLPSDRFSAERTGGSVSTLTIQRTQQEDSAVYLCASSRRTSGSNEQYFGPGTRLTVT.

This clone appeared once. The CDR3 protein is CASSPGLNSGNTIYF. CDR3 nucleotide sequence: TGCGCCAGCAGCCCGGGACTGAACTCTGGAAACACCATATATTTT. The V gene is TRBV5-1, the J gene TRBJ1-3, with D possibly matching TRBD1 (5 bases). Germline lookup yields CDR1 SGHRS and CDR2 YFSETQ. The CDR3 consists of 15 residues. Deletions cut 4 bases from V and 0 bases from J, with 11 bases between.

The chain joins TRBV5-6 to TRBJ2-6; perhaps TRBD2 as D (5 bases). Per the germline V gene, CDR1 is SGHDT and CDR2 is YYEEEE. This CDR3 comprises 16 residues. Trimming took 1 base from V and 1 from J, leaving 9 bases between them. The CDR3: CASSLMRVSGANVLTF. The CDR3, as DNA: TGTGCCAGCAGCTTGATGCGGGTGTCTGGGGCCAACGTCCTGACTTTC.

V and J are TRBV30 and TRBJ1-3; D might be TRBD1 (5 bases). This CDR3 has 16 residues. Trimming removed 2 bases at V and 6 bases at J, with 20 bases between. CDR1 is GTSNPN, CDR2 SVGIG, per germline (reference sequence). Here the CDR3 reads CAWSWWPRVISNTIYF. CDR3 nucleotide sequence: TGTGCCTGGAGTTGGTGGCCCAGGGTGATTTCAAACACCATATATTTT.

J is TRBJ1-5 and V is TRBV4-2; D is ambiguous. Germline V gene sequence: CDR1 LGHNA, CDR2 YNFKEQ. This CDR3 contains 22 residues. V lost 0 bases, J lost 0 bases, and 27 bases lay in between. The CDR3 loop is CASSQDAFLTNAKRFSNQPQHF. DNA for the CDR3: TGTGCCAGCAGCCAAGACGCTTTTCTGACGAACGCCAAACGATTTAGCAATCAGCCCCAGCATTTT.

The chain has TRBV30 and TRBJ1-4; 9 bases agree with TRBD1. The CDR3 spans 15 residues. Germline V lookup: CDR1 GTSNPN, CDR2 SVGIG (reference sequence). Trimming at V came to 1 base and at J to 8 bases, leaving 8 bases not matched to a gene. CDR3 region: CAWSAQGQGHEKLFF. DNA for the CDR3: TGTGCCTGGAGTGCGCAGGGACAGGGACACGAAAAACTGTTTTTT.

V usage is TRBV7-9 and J usage is TRBJ2-7; D gene unclear. From germline, CDR1 is SEHNR and CDR2 FQNEAQ (reference sequence). This CDR3 has 11 amino acids. The ends were cut back, 8 bases at V and 3 bases at J, with 8 bases in the middle. Here the CDR3 reads CASVLDYEQYF. The CDR3 DNA reads TGTGCCAGCGTCTTAGACTACGAGCAGTACTTC.

The V gene is TRBV4-3, the J gene TRBJ2-3; D may be TRBD1 or TRBD2 (6 bases each). Germline lookup yields CDR1 LGHNA and CDR2 YSLEER. The CDR3 has 14 amino acids. V lost 0 bases and J 11 bases, leaving 15 bases between the germline ends. CDR3 amino acids: CASSQDRLGGGQYF. Written as DNA, the CDR3 is TGCGCCAGCAGCCAAGATCGTCTGGGGGGCGGGCAGTATTTT.

The CDR3 is CASSLEVGPFYEQYF. CDR3 DNA: TGTGCCAGCAGCTTAGAAGTTGGGCCCTTCTACGAGCAGTACTTC. The gene calls are TRBV11-2 and TRBJ2-7; no definite D call. The CDR3 is 15 residues long. The ends were cut back, 0 bases at V and 3 bases at J, with 12 bases in the middle. Germline values: CDR1 SGHAT, CDR2 FQNNGV.

The chain employs TRBV7-2 and TRBJ1-1; TRBD1 matches at 10 bases. Germline lookup yields CDR1 SGHTA and CDR2 FQGNSA. This CDR3 has 16 amino acids. With 5 bases clipped from V and 10 bases from J, the junction kept 16 bases outside the gene matches. The CDR3 DNA reads TGTGCCAGCAGCAGGGACAGGGGACCTCAAGGGGGCGGAGCTTTCTTT. Amino acids: CASSRDRGPQGGGAFF.

As for this clone: At one boundary the junction diverges from the germline segment, which might be a read error. J is TRBJ1-4 and V is TRBV30, with D unresolved. The germline V gene encodes CDR1 GTSNPN and CDR2 SVGIG (reference sequence). CDR3 length: 16 amino acids. The CDR3 DNA follows: TGTGCCCGGAGTGTACTTGCGCAGGCAACTAATGAAAAACTGTTTTTT. Translation: CARSVLAQATNEKLFF.

V gene TRBV2 combines with J gene TRBJ2-7, with 9 bases matching TRBD1. The germline V gene encodes CDR1 SNHLY and CDR2 FYNNEI. The CDR3 totals 13 residues. The V and J ends lost 6 bases and 3 bases, in that order; junction bases with no gene match: 3. The CDR3 protein is CASRSGQGYEQYF. The CDR3 DNA follows: TGTGCCAGCAGATCGGGACAGGGCTACGAGCAGTACTTC.

This chain joins TRBV7-8 and TRBJ1-2; a possible D gene is TRBD1 (6 bases). This CDR3 region has 15 residues. In germline, CDR1 is SGHVS, CDR2 FQNEAQ. The V gene lost 7 bases and the J gene lost 7 bases, with 22 bases spanning the gap. CDR3 nucleotide sequence: TGTGCCAGCACCTCACCCGGAGGGGGGAGAATTGGCTACACCTTC. Its protein product is CASTSPGGGRIGYTF.

V usage is TRBV30 and J usage is TRBJ2-3; 9 nucleotides line up with TRBD2. This CDR3 contains 16 residues. CDR1 is GTSNPN and CDR2 is SVGIG in the germline V gene (reference sequence). V shed 2 bases and J 4 bases; nucleotides not matched to a gene: 10. The CDR3 loop reads CAWSIWRGGSADTQYF. CDR3 nucleotide sequence: TGTGCCTGGAGTATCTGGCGGGGGGGCAGTGCAGATACGCAGTATTTT.

This chain joins TRBV9 and TRBJ2-3, with D perhaps being TRBD1 or TRBD2 (6 bases each). V was shortened by 0 bases and J by 2 bases, with 10 bases between the two germline ends. From germline, CDR1 is SGDLS and CDR2 YYNGEE. The CDR3 is 15 amino acids. The DNA for the CDR3 is TGTGCCAGCAGCGTAGCGGGGGCCAACACAGATACGCAGTATTTT. It specifies CASSVAGANTDTQYF.

The chain carries TRBV27 and TRBJ2-7; no reliable D call. CDR3 length: 13 amino acids. Germline assignment: CDR1 MNHEY and CDR2 SMNVEV (reference sequence). The germline V and J ends were trimmed by 4 bases and 5 bases, with 12 bases remaining between them. CDR3 in amino acids: CASSSRTGHEQYF. In nucleotides, the CDR3 is TGTGCCAGCAGTTCTCGGACGGGCCACGAGCAGTACTTC.

The V and J genes are TRBV21-1 and TRBJ2-1; TRBD2 is the table's D call and was not checked against the DNA. TRBV21-1 is listed as a pseudogene. This CDR3 comprises 16 residues. The CDR3 DNA sequence: TGTGCCAGCAGCGACCTAGCGGGGGGAAACTACAATGAGCAGTTCTTC. Residues: CASSDLAGGNYNEQFF.

Details on this clone: Within the sample, other DNA sequences also encode this same CDR3. V usage is TRBV18 and J usage is TRBJ2-3; D is ambiguous. V gave up 0 bases and J gave up 2 bases, with 3 bases separating them. Germline CDR1 reads KGHSH; CDR2 reads LQKENI. The CDR3 is 13 amino acids. The CDR3 bases are TGTGCCAGCTCACCACCCTCCACAGATACGCAGTATTTT. It is translated as CASSPPSTDTQYF.

The rearrangement links TRBV7-3 to TRBJ2-4; either TRBD1 or TRBD2 may fit D (5 bases each). The V end lost 5 bases, the J end lost 11 bases, and 16 bases lay between the germline ends. The CDR3 contains 13 residues. Per the germline V gene, CDR1 is SGHTA and CDR2 is FQGTGA. CDR3 sequence reads: CASSLYPGSVQYF. The CDR3 DNA is TGTGCCAGCAGCCTCTACCCAGGGAGCGTTCAGTACTTC.

In nucleotides, the CDR3 is TGTGCCAGCAGCTATAGGGGTGAGACCCAGTACTTC. Its translation: CASSYRGETQYF. The chain joins TRBV7-2 to TRBJ2-5; TRBD1 is a possible D gene (5 bases). Germline values: CDR1 SGHTA, CDR2 FQGNSA. This CDR3 comprises 12 residues. V lost 4 bases and J 5 bases, leaving 8 bases between the germline ends. Using reference TRBV7-2 and TRBJ2-5 for the parts outside the CDR3, the full variable domain is GAGVSQSPSNKVTEKGKDVELRCDPISGHTALYWYRQSLGQGLEFLIYFQGNSAPDKSGLPSDRFSAERTGGSVSTLTIQRTQQEDSAVYLCASSYRGETQYFGPGTRLLVL.

The rearrangement joins TRBV2 to TRBJ2-7; 8 bases fit TRBD1. Trimming removed 11 bases from V and 7 bases from J; junction bases left unmatched: 13. CDR1 is SNHLY, CDR2 FYNNEI, per germline. The length of the CDR3 is 13 residues. The CDR3 reads CAGRDRSLGEQYF. The CDR3 nucleotides are TGTGCCGGCCGGGACAGGTCGCTCGGGGAGCAGTACTTC.

The chain carries TRBV4-3 and TRBJ2-7, with TRBD1 as a possible D gene (7 bases). The CDR3 is 14 residues long. Per germline, CDR1 LGHNA and CDR2 YSLEER. Trimming stripped 4 bases from V and 2 bases from J, with 12 bases between. This CDR3 is CASSRGDSPYEQYF. The CDR3 nucleotides are TGCGCCAGCAGCCGGGGGGACAGCCCCTACGAGCAGTACTTC.

The gene calls are TRBV4-1 and TRBJ1-1, with 9 bases lining up with TRBD1. Germline V gene lookup returns CDR1 MGHRA and CDR2 YSYEKL. Trimming removed 4 bases from V and 10 bases from J; junction bases left unmatched: 10. The CDR3 sequence is 14 residues long. CDR3 region: CASSRQTGGLGAFF. The CDR3 bases are TGCGCCAGCAGCCGCCAAACAGGGGGCTTAGGAGCTTTCTTT.

V is TRBV5-8 and J is TRBJ1-1, with 7 bases matching TRBD1. In germline, CDR1 is SGHTS, CDR2 YDEGEE. J lost 0 bases, V lost 5 bases, and 4 bases had no gene match. CDR3 length equals 14 residues. This CDR3 reads CASRRDRLNTEAFF. The CDR3 DNA reads TGTGCCAGCAGGAGGGACAGATTGAACACTGAAGCTTTCTTT.

The chain employs TRBV7-9 and TRBJ2-7; TRBD1 matches at 7 bases. Losses at the gene ends were 5 bases for V and 3 bases for J; bases not matched to a gene: 7. CDR3 size: 14 residues. Per the germline V gene, CDR1 is SEHNR and CDR2 is FQNEAQ (reference sequence). The CDR3 loop reads CASSVSGTDYEQYF. The CDR3, as DNA: TGTGCCAGCAGCGTCTCCGGGACAGACTACGAGCAGTACTTC.

The rearrangement joins TRBV10-3 to TRBJ2-1; 9 bases are a match to TRBD2. V shed 8 bases, J shed 4 bases, and the junction held 6 bases outside the gene matches. The CDR3 has 14 residues. Germline V gene sequence: CDR1 ENHRY, CDR2 SYGVKD. The CDR3 here is CAIAGGLAYNEQFF. The CDR3 coding sequence is TGTGCCATCGCGGGGGGGCTGGCGTACAATGAGCAGTTCTTC.

The rearrangement joins TRBV6-5 to TRBJ2-5, with D unclear. Looked up from germline, CDR1 is MNHEY and CDR2 is SVGAGI. The CDR3 has 14 amino acids. V was trimmed by 8 bases and J by 7 bases, leaving 20 bases between them. CDR3 in amino acids: CASQELLPPWTQYF. The DNA for the CDR3 is TGTGCCAGCCAAGAGTTACTCCCTCCTTGGACCCAGTACTTC.

This clone has a single count. CDR3 residues: CASGTGSTNEQFF. CDR3 in DNA: TGTGCCAGCGGGACAGGGTCTACCAATGAGCAGTTCTTC. This rearrangement joins TRBV7-3 to TRBJ2-1; 9 positions agree with TRBD1. The CDR3 covers 13 residues. Germline V CDR1 and CDR2: SGHTA, FQGTGA. The ends lost 8 bases at V and 6 bases at J; junction bases unmatched: 5.

The gene calls are TRBV4-1 and TRBJ1-2; possible D gene TRBD1, 6 bases. V lost 0 bases to trimming and J lost 4 bases, with 21 bases between them. This CDR3 has 18 residues. CDR1 is MGHRA and CDR2 is YSYEKL in the germline V gene. The CDR3, as DNA: TGCGCCAGCAGCCAAGATATAGTTCAACAGGGTTCTGCCTATGGCTACACCTTC. Amino acid sequence: CASSQDIVQQGSAYGYTF.

The chain has TRBV11-1 and TRBJ2-1; D perhaps matches TRBD1 (5 bases). Germline CDR1 and CDR2: SGHAT and FQDESV (reference sequence). The CDR3 runs to 15 residues. The V gene lost 3 bases and the J gene lost 3 bases, with 12 bases spanning the gap. CDR3 sequence: CASSFLRRVYNEQFF. CDR3 DNA sequence: TGTGCCAGCAGCTTTCTTCGCAGGGTCTACAATGAGCAGTTCTTC.